The 30 T cell receptor beta chains reported below all come from one sample, sequenced in a study of cytomegalovirus exposure and HLA in healthy donors. PCR amplification relied on 60 Vbeta primers (plus 13 Jbeta primers). TCRdb's copy holds only in-frame clones and misses some; the assay was immunoSEQ multiplex PCR. The sample records under 200,000 clones, 80% to 90% being singletons. Sequencing input: PBMCs. All receptors come from a woman aged 25-40 years in good health and CMV-seropositive.

This rearrangement joins TRBV6-5 to TRBJ1-2; a weak D match, TRBD1 (5 bases). From germline, CDR1 is MNHEY and CDR2 SVGAGI. V lost 7 bases to trimming and J lost 4 bases, with 13 bases between them. CDR3 length: 13 amino acids. CDR3 residues: CASNAGGLYGYTF. In nucleotides, the CDR3 is TGTGCCAGCAATGCGGGGGGACTCTATGGCTACACCTTC.

The V and J genes are TRBV6-5 and TRBJ2-1; TRBD2 matches 9 bases. V lost 5 bases, J lost 9 bases, and 8 bases stayed unmatched. The CDR3 is 14 amino acids. Germline V CDR1 and CDR2: MNHEY, SVGAGI. This CDR3 reads CASSRRGGRSEQFF. Here the CDR3 DNA reads TGTGCCAGCAGTAGGCGGGGGGGCCGGAGTGAGCAGTTCTTC.

The V call is TRBV6-6, the J call TRBJ1-1, with 10 bases lining up with TRBD1. The CDR3 totals 15 residues. The V gene's germline CDR1 is MNHNY and CDR2 SVGAGI (reference sequence). The J segment lost 3 bases and the V segment lost 5 bases, leaving 6 bases of the junction unmatched. CDR3 protein: CASSSQDRGYTEAFF. CDR3 in DNA: TGTGCCAGCAGTAGCCAGGACAGGGGGTACACTGAAGCTTTCTTT.

The chain uses TRBV7-8 and TRBJ2-3; D is uncertain. Looked up from germline, CDR1 is SGHVS and CDR2 is FQNEAQ. V gave up 2 bases and J gave up 8 bases, with 17 bases separating them. This CDR3 is built from 15 residues. The CDR3 nucleotides read TGTGCCAGCAGCTTATCGCGGATCCCCCCCGGTACGCAGTATTTT. It codes for CASSLSRIPPGTQYF.

This chain uses TRBV7-9 with TRBJ2-3, with 7 bases matching TRBD2. Trimming at V came to 5 bases and at J to 4 bases, leaving 9 bases not matched to a gene. Germline CDR1 SEHNR, CDR2 FQNEAQ (reference sequence). This CDR3 is 15 amino acids long. CDR3 sequence reads: CASSPLFGGADTQYF. DNA of the CDR3: TGTGCCAGCAGCCCTCTTTTTGGGGGGGCAGATACGCAGTATTTT. The whole variable domain, filled in from reference TRBV7-9 and TRBJ2-3, reads DTGVSQNPRHKITKRGQNVTFRCDPISEHNRLYWYRQTLGQGPEFLTYFQNEAQLEKSRLLSDRFSAERPKGSFSTLEIQRTEQGDSAMYLCASSPLFGGADTQYFGPGTRLTVL.

This chain links TRBV6-6 with TRBJ2-7, with 7 nucleotides matching TRBD1. Trimming took 6 bases from V and 2 from J; bases not matched to a gene: 10. The germline V gene has CDR1 MNHNY and CDR2 SVGAGI (reference sequence). The CDR3 extends over 15 amino acids. CDR3 sequence: CASRLSSTGTYEQYF. The CDR3 DNA follows: TGTGCCAGCAGGTTATCGTCGACAGGGACCTACGAGCAGTACTTC.

The V call is TRBV5-1, the J call TRBJ2-7, with TRBD1 matching 12 bases. V gave up 3 bases and J gave up 4 bases; unmatched junction bases: 11. Germline V CDR1 and CDR2: SGHRS, YFSETQ. The CDR3 has 17 amino acids. The CDR3 coding sequence is TGCGCCAGCAGCTCGGGGACAGGGGGCAATTTTATTTACGAGCAGTACTTC. It encodes CASSSGTGGNFIYEQYF.

The chain employs TRBV5-1 and TRBJ2-3; the match to TRBD2 covers 16 bases. Unmatched junction bases numbered 3, after V lost 5 bases and J lost 6 bases. Germline CDR1 and CDR2: SGHRS and YFSETQ. The CDR3 has 15 residues. CDR3 DNA: TGCGCCAGCAGGGGACTAGCGGGGGGGCTGGATACGCAGTATTTT. Encoded protein: CASRGLAGGLDTQYF.

The genes are TRBV7-6 and TRBJ2-1; 12 bases match TRBD2. V gave up 4 bases and J gave up 10 bases; unmatched junction bases: 8. CDR3 length equals 15 residues. Germline V gene lookup returns CDR1 SGHVS and CDR2 FNYEAQ. In DNA, the CDR3 is TGTGCCAGCAGCTCGCGGACTAGCGGGGAAGGGGAGCAGTTCTTC. Its protein product is CASSSRTSGEGEQFF.

J is TRBJ2-3 and V is TRBV13, with 8 positions matching TRBD2. J was trimmed by 0 bases and V by 5 bases; bases with no gene match: 10. This CDR3 region has 17 residues. Germline CDR1 PRHDT, CDR2 FYEKMQ (reference sequence). CDR3 sequence reads: CASSPSRGETSTDTQYF. The DNA of the CDR3 is TGTGCCAGCAGCCCCTCGCGGGGGGAAACTAGCACAGATACGCAGTATTTT.

The chain has TRBV7-2 and TRBJ2-5; TRBD2 matches at 15 bases. This CDR3 spans 16 amino acids. The germline gives CDR1 SGHTA, CDR2 FQGNSA. V trimming: 5 bases; J trimming: 2 bases; junction bases outside the gene matches: 3. Here the CDR3 reads CASSPGTSGGQETQYF. In DNA, the CDR3 is TGTGCCAGCAGCCCTGGGACTAGCGGGGGGCAAGAGACCCAGTACTTC.

This clone was found once. The chain joins TRBV7-2 to TRBJ1-5; 10 bases line up with TRBD1. The germline V gene encodes CDR1 SGHTA and CDR2 FQGNSA. The CDR3 is made up of 15 amino acids. J was trimmed by 6 bases and V by 1 base; bases with no gene match: 3. CDR3 bases: TGTGCCAGCAGCTTAGGACAGGGGGCGTTTCAGCCCCAGCATTTT. It codes for CASSLGQGAFQPQHF.

This clone was counted once. V gene TRBV7-9 combines with J gene TRBJ1-2; possible D gene TRBD1, 6 bases. Germline CDR1 and CDR2: SEHNR and FQNEAQ (reference sequence). V was pared by 3 bases and J by 7 bases, with 15 bases between. The CDR3 loop spans 14 amino acids. The CDR3 sequence is CASSLDGQYSGYTF. In nucleotides, the CDR3 is TGTGCCAGCAGCTTGGATGGACAGTACTCTGGCTACACCTTC.

The chain joins TRBV4-3 to TRBJ2-5, with a possible D match to TRBD2 (5 bases). V was trimmed by 2 bases and J by 5 bases, leaving 15 bases between them. Germline CDR1 and CDR2: LGHNA and YSLEER. CDR3 length: 15 residues. The CDR3 sequence: CASSQLGPSGETQYF. The CDR3 nucleotides are TGCGCCAGCAGCCAACTCGGGCCGTCGGGGGAGACCCAGTACTTC.

This clone was detected a few times. In nucleotides, the CDR3 is TGTGCCAGCAGCTTCCGTAATTCACCCCTCCACTTT. This translates into CASSFRNSPLHF. This chain joins TRBV7-2 and TRBJ1-6, with D unclear. This CDR3 contains 12 residues. V gave up 3 bases and J gave up 6 bases, with 3 bases separating them. From germline, CDR1 is SGHTA and CDR2 FQGNSA.

The V call is TRBV10-3, the J call TRBJ1-2; 9 bases match TRBD1. V lost 6 bases and J lost 5; bases outside the gene matches: 7. Germline V gives CDR1 ENHRY, CDR2 SYGVKD. The CDR3 has 14 residues. The CDR3 DNA is TGTGCCATCAGCTCCGGACAGGGGCCATATGGCTACACCTTC. This codes for CAISSGQGPYGYTF.

The V gene is TRBV27, the J gene TRBJ2-5; 8 bases agree with TRBD1. Germline V lookup: CDR1 MNHEY, CDR2 SMNVEV (reference sequence). The V and J ends lost 5 bases and 2 bases, in that order; junction bases with no gene match: 10. CDR3 length: 16 amino acids. This chain's CDR3 is CASSTRLTGGQETQYF. In DNA form, the CDR3 reads TGTGCCAGCAGTACCAGACTTACAGGGGGGCAAGAGACCCAGTACTTC.

The chain joins TRBV2 to TRBJ2-3; 8 bases are shared with TRBD2. The V and J ends lost 4 bases and 6 bases, in that order; junction bases with no gene match: 9. Germline-derived CDR1 and CDR2 are SNHLY and FYNNEI. The CDR3 sequence is 15 residues long. The CDR3 nucleotides are TGTGCCAGCAGTGCCCTTAGCGGGGAGACCGATACGCAGTATTTT. Translation gives CASSALSGETDTQYF.

Written as DNA, the CDR3 is TGTGCCAGCGTTGGGTCAGGAGATACGCAGTATTTT. This sequence encodes CASVGSGDTQYF. The V gene is TRBV5-8, the J gene TRBJ2-3; D call uncertain. V lost 7 bases and J 5 bases, leaving 11 bases between the germline ends. Germline V gene sequence: CDR1 SGHTS, CDR2 YDEGEE. This CDR3 region has 12 residues.

This clone occurred once. The V and J genes are TRBV19 and TRBJ2-7, with D maybe TRBD1 (6 bases). CDR1 is LNHDA and CDR2 is SQIVND in the germline V gene (reference sequence). This CDR3 region has 15 residues. The ends were cut back, 4 bases at V and 3 bases at J, with 16 bases in the middle. CDR3 in amino acids: CASSTPQGTHYEQYF. The CDR3 nucleotides are TGTGCCAGTAGTACCCCGCAGGGGACCCACTACGAGCAGTACTTC.

This clone was detected only a few times. Germline is not matched at one junction end, which may reflect a read error. The chain is built from TRBV7-9 and TRBJ1-6; 8 bases align to TRBD1. In germline, CDR1 is SEHNR, CDR2 FQNEAQ (reference sequence). This CDR3 is 14 amino acids long. The CDR3 loop is CSSSLATGDSPLHF. The CDR3 DNA sequence: TGTTCCAGCAGCTTAGCGACAGGGGATTCACCCCTCCACTTT. Filled out from reference TRBV7-9 and TRBJ1-6, the complete variable domain reads DTGVSQNPRHKITKRGQNVTFRCDPISEHNRLYWYRQTLGQGPEFLTYFQNEAQLEKSRLLSDRFSAERPKGSFSTLEIQRTEQGDSAMYLCSSSLATGDSPLHFGNGTRLTVT.

This clone was observed a few times. The rearrangement joins TRBV5-1 to TRBJ2-3, with TRBD1 as a possible D gene (6 bases). Germline V gene lookup returns CDR1 SGHRS and CDR2 YFSETQ. The CDR3 totals 17 residues. V was clipped by 0 bases and J by 4 bases, with 18 bases between them. This CDR3 is CASSLARGGLLSDTQYF. The CDR3 DNA follows: TGCGCCAGCAGCTTGGCCCGAGGGGGTCTCCTCTCAGATACGCAGTATTTT. The full variable domain, with the rest looked up from reference TRBV5-1 and TRBJ2-3, is KAGVTQTPRYLIKTRGQQVTLSCSPISGHRSVSWYQQTPGQGLQFLFEYFSETQRNKGNFPGRFSGRQFSNSRSEMNVSTLELGDSALYLCASSLARGGLLSDTQYFGPGTRLTVL.

The V call is TRBV28, the J call TRBJ1-1; D perhaps matches TRBD1 (6 bases). Trimming left V 3 bases short and J 10 bases short, with 15 bases between. CDR1 and CDR2 from the germline V gene are MDHEN and SYDVKM. This CDR3 is 13 amino acids long. Here the CDR3 reads CASSFPDTGRAFF. DNA for the CDR3: TGTGCCAGCAGTTTTCCCGACACAGGGAGAGCTTTCTTT.

The gene calls are TRBV21-1 and TRBJ1-2; the table's D call TRBD1 went unverified against the DNA. TRBV21-1 is a listed pseudogene. The CDR3 loop spans 12 amino acids. In DNA form, the CDR3 reads TGTGCCGCTGGGGGCGACCTGTATGGCTACACCTTC. It yields the protein CAAGGDLYGYTF.

The V gene is TRBV4-1, the J gene TRBJ1-2; D remains unclear. Trimming removed 1 base at V and 4 bases at J, with 10 bases between. Germline V CDR1 and CDR2: MGHRA, YSYEKL. The CDR3 loop spans 14 amino acids. CDR3: CASSQGLHRYGYTF. The CDR3 DNA follows: TGCGCCAGCAGCCAAGGACTACACCGCTATGGCTACACCTTC.

This CDR3 is CASSLIRAGELFF. Written as DNA, the CDR3 is TGTGCCAGCAGCTTAATCAGGGCCGGGGAGCTGTTTTTT. The genes are TRBV7-3 and TRBJ2-2; tentatively, D is TRBD1 (5 bases). With 1 base removed from V and 6 bases from J, the gap between germline ends came to 6 bases. CDR3 length equals 13 residues. CDR1 and CDR2 from the germline V gene are SGHTA and FQGTGA.

The chain uses TRBV7-9 and TRBJ2-1; 10 positions match TRBD1. Germline-derived CDR1 and CDR2 are SEHNR and FQNEAQ (reference sequence). With V trimmed by 3 bases and J by 8 bases, 10 bases remained unmatched. This CDR3 has 16 residues. CDR3 DNA: TGTGCCAGCAGCTTTTACCCGGGACAGGGGATCGATGAGCAGTTCTTC. Amino acid sequence: CASSFYPGQGIDEQFF.

CDR3 coding DNA: TGTGCCAGCAGTGTAGAGGGGGCGCAGGGTGGCTACACCTTC. Translating it yields CASSVEGAQGGYTF. V usage is TRBV6-1 and J usage is TRBJ1-2; 7 bases align to TRBD1. In germline, CDR1 is MNHNS, CDR2 SASEGT. The CDR3 extends over 14 amino acids. V lost 4 bases, J lost 7 bases, and 9 bases stayed unmatched.

The V call is TRBV7-9, the J call TRBJ2-1; possibly TRBD2 for D (6 bases). V dropped 10 bases and J dropped 0 bases, with 16 bases sitting between them. Germline CDR1 reads SEHNR; CDR2 reads FQNEAQ (reference sequence). The CDR3 is 15 amino acids. The CDR3 loop reads CATQGSGSSYNEQFF. In DNA, the CDR3 is TGTGCCACCCAGGGTAGCGGAAGCTCCTACAATGAGCAGTTCTTC.

The chain is built from TRBV11-2 and TRBJ2-1, with 8 nucleotides matching TRBD2. CDR1 and CDR2 from the germline V gene are SGHAT and FQNNGV. The V segment lost 5 bases and the J segment 10 bases; nucleotides outside the gene matches: 16. The CDR3 extends over 16 amino acids. CDR3 amino acids: CASSTSGGGTPGEQFF. The CDR3 nucleotides are TGTGCCAGCAGCACATCAGGCGGGGGGACCCCGGGCGAGCAGTTCTTC.